Here is one T cell receptor beta chain with its context. The target of this receptor is not known. Base qualities were left out, and no much larger clone turns up one base away. The entry originates in a study of T cells in Graves' hyperthyroidism and ophthalmopathy (dated by TCRdb to about 2019). Describing the broader study: Peripheral blood was sampled at the time of initial diagnosis, prior to any treatment. TCR V-J signatures able to tell the groups apart were searched for in a discovery cohort of some 100 patients, of whom under 45 had Graves' ophthalmopathy and roughly 59 had stable Graves' hyperthyroidism. Prospective prediction of ophthalmopathy was tested in an independent validation cohort consisting of 18 to 20 hyperthyroidism patients and 15 or so patients who later progressed to ophthalmopathy. For training and testing, the approximately 92 patients in the discovery cohort were randomly divided in a 7:3 ratio. In addition, the study compared T-cell repertoires in thyroid tissue and in blood from several Graves' hyperthyroidism patients. After sampling, hyperthyroidism patients received methimazole starting at 30 mg daily, and ophthalmopathy patients received high-dose intravenous methylprednisolone. The paper reports TCR Vbeta CDR3 sequencing of 140 or so peripheral blood samples: approximately 43 ophthalmopathy, under 80 hyperthyroidism and about 17 progressor patients. Study-wide findings and limitations: During validation, the model predicted progression to ophthalmopathy a median of approximately 6 months ahead of onset, with roughly 65% sensitivity and 72% to 80% specificity. In cross-validation, a model built on a 13 V-J signature told ophthalmopathy apart from stable hyperthyroidism with over 85% sensitivity and 81% to 82% specificity, and in testing the same model reached 80%/75%. No statistical method was used to fix the sample size in advance, and group allocation was not hidden from the investigators. Blood samples also contained most of the expanded thyroid clonotypes (frequency above 0.001), which suggests that blood repertoires may reflect thyroid immune responses.

In the ophthalmopathy patients, disease was moderately to severely active, with a Clinical Activity Score of 3 or more, a NOSPECS grade of 4 or more, and a duration of less than 3 months. Any patient with an uncontrolled infection, another autoimmune disease, pregnancy or lactation was excluded. Diagnoses were based on clinical symptoms, serum thyroxine and TRAb, thyroid ultrasound and orbital computed tomography. PBMCs were isolated from 10 ml of fresh peripheral blood by Ficoll-Paque density gradient centrifugation. Trizol reagent was used to extract total RNA, and RNA quality was then checked on an Agilent 2100 Bioanalyzer. The CDR3 runs 17 residues from the cysteine to the phenylalanine. The CDR3 DNA has 51 bases and is translated from base 1. Based on the germline V gene, the CDR1 and CDR2 sequences are MNHEY and SVGAGI. V gives up 0 bases and J gives up 0 bases, and the segment between their germline ends measures 13 bases.

The TCR beta CDR3 regions were amplified from the RNA transcripts. The TCR CDR3 was subjected to a first round of RT-PCR using the HTBI primer set and the Qiagen OneStep RT-PCR kit. Libraries were constructed in a second round of multiplex PCR, after which size selection and purification were carried out. Paired-end sequencing of the libraries was performed with 100 bp reads on an Illumina HiSeq2000. The published analysis was carried out like this. SOAPnuke was used to process the raw data, throwing out any read that contained adapters or uncalled bases, had a mean Phred below 15, or lacked an exact constant-primer or identifier match. COPE v1.2.5 was used to merge the high-quality paired reads, and each unique nucleotide sequence was defined as a clonotype. MiTCR v1.1 was used to align the clonotypes against IMGT TRBV, TRBD and TRBJ reference segments. Analysis was restricted to V-J combinations with a frequency above 0.0001, which covered about 99% of repertoires. A TCS score was defined as the ratio of F50 (clonal expansion) to E x V (chaos), with BLOSUM62-based TCRdist applied between CDR3 peptides within each V-J. Welch's t-statistics and random forest reduced around 510 V-J features to under 15, which were used in a naive Bayes classifier (R e1071). TCRdb ran its own pipeline on the public reads, namely fastp trimming at Q25 and MiXCR clone calling, and kept in-frame beta chains. CDR3 protein sequences are deduplicated, and each keeps its most common genes and DNA. For this entry, the V and J calls and clone size follow TCRdb and not the study's own pipeline. This sample gives over 350,000 distinct CDR3 sequences in total; around an eighth of them show up just once. The ten largest make up around 27% of the sample.

The sample comprised blood. This sequence originates from a man aged 50-59 years with Graves' ophthalmopathy. The chain employs TRBV6-5 and TRBJ2-3, with the D gene not clear enough to name. The CDR3 reads as follows: CASSYSYPETSTDTQYF. The sequenced DNA is TGTGCCAGCAGTTACTCTTACCCAGAGACTAGCACAGATACGCAGTATTTT.